A selection of T cell receptor beta chains follows, all from one sample in a study of T cell responses to AZD1222 COVID-19 vaccine. Libraries were prepared by immunoSEQ multiplex PCR; TCRdb keeps only in-frame clonotypes and omits some of them. Of 250,000 to 300,000 clones listed, about 94% are singletons. Specimen: peripheral blood, collected 28 days after the second AZD1222 dose. The receptors originated from an adult who received the AZD1222 COVID-19 vaccine. CDR3s leave out the opening cysteine and the closing phenylalanine or tryptophan.

TRBV28	TRBJ1-5	ASSFREDQPQH
TRBV5-1	TRBJ2-1	ASSLDVSYNEQF
TRBV28	TRBJ1-2	ASRGGGNYGYT
TRBV9	TRBJ1-2	ASSVDRKGYT
TRBV10-3	TRBJ2-2	AISESGRGQALTGELF
TRBV20-1	TRBJ1-2	SARGRPAT
TRBV28	TRBJ1-5	ASSLRGGNQPQH
TRBV27	TRBJ1-1	ASSLRQGGMNTEAF
TRBV15	TRBJ2-1	ATSRTSVSYNEQF
TRBV11-2	TRBJ2-1	ASSLIKGHSEQF
TRBV23-1	TRBJ1-3	ARQGETGAPEVSGNTIY
TRBV3-1/TRBV3-2	TRBJ2-7	ASSQDRWAYEQY
TRBV5-6	TRBJ1-2	ASSLGRNGYT
TRBV6-2/TRBV6-3	TRBJ2-2	ASSYSGQGGTGELF
TRBV5-8	TRBJ2-1	ASSFRTAQGNEQF
TRBV19	TRBJ1-1	ASRITGPNTEAF
TRBV30	TRBJ2-7	AWTAIGPVSYEQY
TRBV19	TRBJ1-1	ASSMGGFEAF
TRBV10-3	TRBJ1-4	AISAGTGDEKLF
TRBV18	TRBJ1-2	ASSPQGYGEGYT
TRBV3-1/TRBV3-2	TRBJ2-7	ASSQGGLANYEQY
TRBV10-3	TRBJ2-1	AISESRGGNEQF
TRBV6-5	TRBJ1-2	ASSRDRNYGYT
TRBV9	TRBJ1-1	ASSLDRETEAF
TRBV3-1/TRBV3-2	TRBJ2-3	ASSQVRGTDTQY
TRBV7-9	TRBJ1-1	ASSLARNAF
TRBV5-1	TRBJ2-5	ASSGSNEETQY
TRBV7-8	TRBJ1-6	ASSSLGRGISPVNSPLH
TRBV6-5	TRBJ2-7	ASLGHEQY
TRBV5-1	TRBJ1-2	ASKETGGTGYT
TRBV7-9	TRBJ1-1	ASSLGPMNTEAF
TRBV19	TRBJ2-1	ASKAGTHHNEQF
TRBV7-6	TRBJ2-3	ASSPTSGTDTQY
TRBV11-2	TRBJ1-1	ASSPGLMNTEAF
TRBV5-1	TRBJ2-3	ASSLFGGPGTDTQY
TRBV27	TRBJ1-6	ASSDLGSPLH
TRBV19	TRBJ1-6	ASSIPQRGSPLH
TRBV19	TRBJ2-7	ASSLTSGGSYEQY
TRBV7-6	TRBJ2-7	ASSPTGSSYLEGSYEQY
TRBV25-1	TRBJ1-2	ASSEWVENYGYT
TRBV25-1	TRBJ1-2	ASSAQGAPYGYT
TRBV15	TRBJ1-5	ATSNLGAVGRNQPQH
TRBV10-3	TRBJ2-2	AIRGDETGELF
TRBV7-2	TRBJ2-7	ASSSVGTGVSEQY
TRBV3-1/TRBV3-2	TRBJ2-5	ASMRLGYQETQY
TRBV6-2/TRBV6-3	TRBJ1-5	ASSYPGPRNQPQH
TRBV7-2	TRBJ1-2	ASSSQGRLVGGYT
TRBV9	TRBJ1-1	ASSPTGPRNTEAF
TRBV9	TRBJ2-7	ASSLRQVSYEQY
TRBV2	TRBJ2-7	ASIMDRAKEQY
TRBV9	TRBJ1-1	ASSMGQPSAAF
TRBV2	TRBJ2-6	ASSEVGANVLT
TRBV27	TRBJ1-3	ASSPGHNSGNTIY
TRBV30	TRBJ2-1	AWSVPRTSRYNEQF
TRBV10-3	TRBJ1-5	AISEGANQPQH
TRBV7-9	TRBJ2-3	ASSLAGSTDTQY
TRBV12-3/TRBV12-4	TRBJ1-5	ASSLLYDQPQH